This T cell receptor (beta chain) originates from a study of T cell repertoires in cytomegalovirus infection (dated by TCRdb to about 2019). Background on the whole study: The HLA type of each donor mattered for the analysis, because public TCR beta signatures pointed to carriage of CMV infection along with the matching HLA type. What the work shows at the level of the full study, not this receptor alone: The ex vivo response was dominated by HLA-C-restricted CMV-specific TCR beta clonotypes, which also provided the single most frequent clonotype in two of eight donors. In both this cohort and an independent cohort of some 380 donors, the cumulative frequency of public TCR beta family members distinguished carriers of CMV infection plus the relevant HLA type.

Sequencer: Illumina HiSeq 1500. The public reads were quality trimmed at Q25 with fastp and then assembled into clones with MiXCR by TCRdb, keeping productive beta chains. CDR3 protein sequences are deduplicated, and each keeps its most common genes and DNA. For this sample there are fewer than 400,000 distinct CDR3 sequences; 15% to 20% appear just once. The leading ten clones occupy under 9% of the sample. Comments on this clonotype: The target of this receptor is not known. No base quality information exists; no much larger clone differs at one position.

Sequencing was carried out using PBMCs. The receptor was isolated from a human donor in good health (CMV status not recorded). Some clones in this sample may be carry-over from other donors' samples.

The CDR3 reads CASSRSQNPDTQYF. The DNA reads TGTGCCAGTAGTCGGAGCCAGAATCCAGATACGCAGTATTTT. Rearrangement joined TRBV19 to TRBJ2-3; the D segment cannot be called with confidence. Trimming takes 5 bases from V and 4 bases from J, and the germline ends sit 13 bases apart. Reading the germline V gene (reference sequence) gives CDR1 LNHDA and CDR2 SQIVND. The CDR3 sequence holds 14 residues, the cysteine and phenylalanine included. Kept here is only the CDR3 DNA, which spans 42 bases and is read in frame from base 1.